These T cell receptor beta chains were read from a single sample in a study of blood T cell dynamics during melanoma immunotherapy. Generated by immunoSEQ multiplex PCR, the TCRdb table keeps only in-frame clones and is missing some. Of some 4,000 clones in the sample, around 84% were seen once. The sample consisted of blood, taken from a patient treated with checkpoint blockade. The receptors stem from a human donor with melanoma. CDR3s include the opening cysteine and the closing phenylalanine or tryptophan. D genes are given only for firm matches. The size field is filled for only some rows; it gives once, few, many or a size class.

v_call	d_call	j_call	clone_size	cdr3_aa	cdr3_nt
TRBV7-2	TRBD1	TRBJ1-6	.	CASSPRDRLSPLHF	TGTGCCAGCAGCCCCCGGGACAGACTTTCACCCCTCCACTTT
TRBV6-5	.	TRBJ2-5	.	CASSKQWAEQETQYF	TGTGCCAGCAGTAAACAGTGGGCCGAACAAGAGACCCAGTACTTC
TRBV10-3	TRBD1	TRBJ1-1	.	CAISGTGGNTEAFF	TGTGCCATCAGCGGGACAGGGGGGAACACTGAAGCTTTCTTT
TRBV9	.	TRBJ1-1	.	CASSVGIDAGSDEAFF	TGTGCCAGCAGCGTAGGAATTGACGCAGGGTCAGATGAAGCTTTCTTT
TRBV7-2	TRBD1	TRBJ2-7	.	CASSPTGGPDEQYF	TGTGCCAGCAGCCCAACAGGGGGGCCAGACGAGCAGTACTTC
TRBV15	.	TRBJ1-1	.	CATSNVGTRTEAFF	TGTGCCACCAGCAATGTGGGGACAAGGACTGAAGCTTTCTTT
TRBV7-2	.	TRBJ1-1	.	CASSLARAEAFF	TGTGCCAGCAGCTTAGCGAGGGCTGAAGCTTTCTTT
TRBV5-4	.	TRBJ1-1	.	CASSYTGGEAFF	TGTGCCAGCAGCTATACGGGAGGCGAAGCTTTCTTT
TRBV6-6	.	TRBJ2-7	.	CASSVGGLREQYF	TGTGCCAGCAGTGTCGGGGGGCTGAGGGAGCAGTACTTC
TRBV7-2	.	TRBJ2-5	.	CASSPGGFETQYF	TGTGCCAGCAGCCCCGGGGGCTTTGAGACCCAGTACTTC
TRBV7-9	TRBD1	TRBJ1-2	.	CASSQQAGTGDYGYTF	TGTGCCAGCAGCCAGCAGGCCGGGACAGGGGACTATGGCTACACCTTC
TRBV18	TRBD1	TRBJ2-7	.	CASSPPDRNEQYF	TGTGCCAGCTCACCACCGGACAGGAACGAGCAGTACTTC
TRBV20-1	.	TRBJ1-3	.	CSARGGNTIYF	TGCAGTGCTAGGGGGGGAAACACCATATATTTT
TRBV21-1	.	TRBJ2-3	few	CASSKEPSGGAWDTQYF	TGTGCCAGCAGCAAAGAGCCTAGCGGGGGGGCTTGGGATACGCAGTATTTT
TRBV5-1	TRBD1	TRBJ1-6	.	CASSLGGGGSSYNSPLHF	TGCGCCAGCAGCTTGGGAGGGGGCGGATCCTCCTATAATTCACCCCTCCACTTT
TRBV29-1	.	TRBJ1-5	large	CSVSSGQMQPQHF	TGCAGCGTTTCTTCAGGGCAGATGCAGCCCCAGCATTTT
TRBV30	TRBD1	TRBJ1-5	few	CAWSYRGRFGQPQHF	TGTGCCTGGAGTTACAGGGGGCGCTTTGGTCAGCCCCAGCATTTT
TRBV7-9	.	TRBJ1-5	few	CASSLWDGNQPQHF	TGTGCCAGCAGCTTATGGGACGGTAATCAGCCCCAGCATTTT
TRBV11-3	TRBD1	TRBJ2-6	few	CASSWGQGLGGANVLTF	TGTGCCAGCAGCTGGGGACAGGGGCTTGGTGGGGCCAACGTCCTGACTTTC
TRBV7-9	.	TRBJ2-5	.	CASSSLGFQETQYF	TGTGCCAGCAGCTCGTTGGGCTTCCAAGAGACCCAGTACTTC
TRBV4-1	TRBD2	TRBJ2-7	.	CASSQATSGGASYEQYF	TGCGCCAGCAGCCAAGCGACTAGCGGGGGCGCGTCCTACGAGCAGTACTTC
TRBV28	.	TRBJ1-5	.	CASRDHSNQPQHF	TGTGCCAGCAGGGACCATAGCAATCAGCCCCAGCATTTT
TRBV4-2	.	TRBJ2-6	.	CASSQDYGSGANVLTF	TGTGCCAGCAGCCAAGATTACGGCTCTGGGGCCAACGTCCTGACTTTC
TRBV27	.	TRBJ2-2	.	CASSLFMTHLNTGELFF	TGTGCCAGCAGTTTATTCATGACCCATTTGAACACCGGGGAGCTGTTTTTT
TRBV18	.	TRBJ1-2	.	CASSPRLGGYTF	TGTGCCAGCTCACCACGGCTGGGGGGCTACACCTTC
TRBV12-5	.	TRBJ1-4	.	CASGLVGTHTLFNEKLFF	TGTGCTAGTGGTTTGGTTGGGACACACACCCTCTTTAATGAAAAACTGTTTTTT
TRBV7-9	.	TRBJ1-6	.	CASSLPGYSPLHF	TGTGCCAGCAGCTTACCGGGTTATTCACCCCTCCACTTT
TRBV5-1	TRBD1	TRBJ2-7	.	CASSLGDRVPYEQYF	TGCGCCAGCAGCTTGGGGGACAGGGTCCCCTACGAGCAGTACTTC
TRBV2	.	TRBJ2-5	.	CASSVGQGWGETQYF	TGTGCCAGCAGTGTCGGCCAGGGATGGGGCGAGACCCAGTACTTC
TRBV7-2	.	TRBJ2-3	.	CASSLAGGAVSTDTQYF	TGTGCCAGCAGCTTAGCGGGCGGGGCTGTGAGCACAGATACGCAGTATTTT
TRBV19	.	TRBJ1-4	.	CASSIMTSEKLFF	TGTGCCAGTAGTATCATGACCTCCGAAAAACTGTTTTTT
TRBV6-6	.	TRBJ1-5	.	CASSYSNRNQPQHF	TGTGCCAGCAGTTACTCGAACAGGAACCAGCCCCAGCATTTT
TRBV4-3	.	TRBJ2-7	.	CASSQEWYSYEQYF	TGCGCCAGCAGCCAAGAGTGGTACTCCTACGAGCAGTACTTC
TRBV19	TRBD1	TRBJ1-5	.	CASTSQGGSGNQPQHF	TGTGCCAGTACCTCACAAGGGGGCTCCGGCAATCAGCCCCAGCATTTT
TRBV5-8	.	TRBJ2-5	.	CASSLGGLRVTQYF	TGTGCCAGCAGCTTGGGGGGCCTGAGGGTGACCCAGTACTTC
TRBV5-1	TRBD1	TRBJ2-7	.	CASSSPGTGGYEQYF	TGCGCCAGCAGCTCCCCTGGGACAGGGGGGTATGAGCAGTACTTC
TRBV19	.	TRBJ1-5	.	CASIMGGARNNQPQHF	TGTGCCAGTATCATGGGGGGGGCGAGGAACAATCAGCCCCAGCATTTT
TRBV7-8	.	TRBJ1-1	.	CASSLEGDTEAFF	TGTGCCAGCAGCTTAGAGGGCGACACTGAAGCTTTCTTT
TRBV19	TRBD2	TRBJ2-5	.	CASSIGGAQETQYF	TGTGCCAGTAGTATCGGGGGGGCCCAAGAGACCCAGTACTTC
TRBV7-3	.	TRBJ2-5	.	CASSLVESQYF	TGTGCCAGCAGCTTGGTAGAGTCCCAGTACTTC
TRBV27	TRBD2	TRBJ2-2	.	CASSLSGLAGGYTGELFF	TGTGCCAGCAGTTTATCAGGACTAGCGGGGGGATACACCGGGGAGCTGTTTTTT
TRBV6-6	TRBD1	TRBJ2-7	.	CASSFAPGTGTEQYF	TGTGCCAGCAGTTTTGCCCCCGGGACAGGGACCGAGCAGTACTTC
TRBV19	TRBD1	TRBJ2-7	.	CASSSRQGTFSEQYF	TGTGCCAGTAGTAGCAGACAGGGAACTTTTTCCGAGCAGTACTTC
TRBV7-9	.	TRBJ1-4	.	CASSYGLAGGKLFF	TGTGCCAGCAGCTACGGGCTGGCCGGGGGCAAACTGTTTTTT
TRBV7-2	TRBD2	TRBJ2-4	.	CASSFAGGPQNIQYF	TGTGCCAGCAGCTTTGCGGGGGGACCTCAAAACATTCAGTACTTC
TRBV6-6	.	TRBJ1-2	.	CASSYTGGYTF	TGTGCCAGCAGTTATACAGGCGGCTACACCTTC
TRBV19	TRBD1	TRBJ1-1	.	CASSRGGGSTEAFF	TGTGCCAGTAGTAGAGGGGGCGGTAGCACTGAAGCTTTCTTT
TRBV30	.	TRBJ1-3	.	CAWSRNSINTIYF	TGTGCCTGGAGTCGGAACAGTATAAACACCATATATTTT
TRBV25-1	.	TRBJ1-4	.	CASSATAENEKLFF	TGTGCCAGCAGTGCGACAGCCGAAAATGAAAAACTGTTTTTT
TRBV11-3	.	TRBJ1-2	once	CASSPLEGRAHYGYTF	TGTGCCAGCAGCCCCCTCGAGGGGAGGGCACACTATGGCTACACCTTC
TRBV6-6	.	TRBJ1-5	.	CASSTRQAAENQPQHF	TGTGCCAGCAGCACAAGACAGGCGGCAGAAAATCAGCCCCAGCATTTT
TRBV7-3	.	TRBJ1-3	.	CASSLRGQSSGNTIYF	TGTGCCAGCAGCCTGAGGGGACAATCCTCTGGAAACACCATATATTTT
TRBV19	TRBD2	TRBJ2-3	.	CASSSASSGGASDTQYF	TGTGCCAGTAGTTCCGCATCTAGCGGGGGGGCGTCAGATACGCAGTATTTT
TRBV5-1	.	TRBJ1-4	once	CASSPEPTGNEKLFF	TGCGCCAGCAGCCCTGAGCCGACCGGAAATGAAAAACTGTTTTTT
TRBV7-2	.	TRBJ2-7	.	CASSLVAGEESYEQYF	TGTGCCAGCAGCTTAGTCGCTGGGGAAGAGTCCTACGAGCAGTACTTC
TRBV11-2	TRBD1	TRBJ2-7	.	CASSTLPGQGAYEQYF	TGTGCCAGCAGCACCCTGCCGGGACAGGGAGCCTACGAGCAGTACTTC
TRBV30	.	TRBJ1-5	.	CAWSEGINSNQPQHF	TGTGCCTGGAGTGAAGGAATAAATAGCAATCAGCCCCAGCATTTT
TRBV9	TRBD1	TRBJ2-1	.	CASGGQGASEQFF	TGTGCCAGCGGTGGACAGGGGGCAAGTGAGCAGTTCTTC
TRBV2	.	TRBJ2-4	.	CASRQGLENIQYF	TGTGCCAGCAGGCAGGGTCTCGAAAACATTCAGTACTTC